This passage covers 8 T cell receptor beta chains from one sample sequenced in a study of blood T cell repertoires in COVID-19 (TCRdb year 2020). The library was made by the immunoSEQ multiplex PCR assay. TCRdb took this table from immuneACCESS and kept in-frame rearrangements with V and J called. Such tables lack part of the clones; where checked against another copy, unresolved V genes explain under half of the gap, and the rest is unexplained. The sample records 200,000 to 250,000 clones, roughly 85% of which are singletons. Jointly, the top ten make up around 0.97% of the sample. Material: peripheral blood. All receptors derive from a man between 40 and 49 years old with acute or convalescent COVID-19.

This clone has only a few counts. The gene calls are TRBV5-6 and TRBJ2-1, with 8 positions matching TRBD2. The germline gives CDR1 SGHDT, CDR2 YYEEEE. The V gene end was trimmed by 0 bases and the J gene end by 3 bases; junction bases not matched to a gene: 5. CDR3 length: 16 residues. This CDR3 is CASSLEASGYYNEQFF. The CDR3 coding sequence is TGTGCCAGCAGCTTGGAGGCTAGCGGGTACTACAATGAGCAGTTCTTC.

The chain employs TRBV27 and TRBJ2-7, with D possibly matching TRBD2 (5 bases). Trimming stripped 5 bases from V and 0 bases from J, with 8 bases between. Germline CDR1 reads MNHEY; CDR2 reads SMNVEV (reference sequence). The CDR3 has 13 amino acids. As DNA, the CDR3 is TGTGCCAGCAGTCCCGGACTCTCCTACGAGCAGTACTTC. It specifies CASSPGLSYEQYF.

This rearrangement joins TRBV19 to TRBJ1-5; perhaps TRBD1 as D (5 bases). The germline CDR1 and CDR2 sequences are LNHDA and SQIVND (reference sequence). CDR3 length equals 14 residues. Between the trimmed V and J ends, which lost 5 bases and 1 base, there was a span of 9 bases. CDR3 coding DNA: TGTGCCAGTAGTTTGGAGGGGAGCAATCAGCCCCAGCATTTT. It is translated as CASSLEGSNQPQHF.

The chain uses TRBV4-1 and TRBJ1-4; no definite D call. CDR1 is MGHRA, CDR2 YSYEKL, per germline. The germline V and J ends were trimmed by 0 bases and 8 bases, with 7 bases remaining between them. The CDR3 totals 13 residues. The CDR3 loop is CASSQENREKLFF. The DNA of the CDR3 is TGCGCCAGCAGCCAAGAAAACCGGGAAAAACTGTTTTTT.

V usage is TRBV7-9 and J usage is TRBJ2-3; 8 bases are shared with TRBD1. The germline V gene encodes CDR1 SEHNR and CDR2 FQNEAQ (reference sequence). The J segment lost 4 bases and the V segment lost 0 bases, leaving 6 bases of the junction unmatched. This CDR3 region has 16 residues. CDR3 sequence reads: CASSLARGLSADTQYF. The CDR3 DNA reads as TGTGCCAGCAGCTTAGCCAGGGGGCTGTCTGCAGATACGCAGTATTTT. The variable domain in full, completed from reference TRBV7-9 and TRBJ2-3, reads DTGVSQNPRHKITKRGQNVTFRCDPISEHNRLYWYRQTLGQGPEFLTYFQNEAQLEKSRLLSDRFSAERPKGSFSTLEIQRTEQGDSAMYLCASSLARGLSADTQYFGPGTRLTVL.

V and J are TRBV7-3 and TRBJ1-6; TRBD1 might be the D (5 bases). Trimming cost V 0 bases and J 10 bases, with 10 bases left between them. The CDR3 has 14 residues. Germline V gene sequence: CDR1 SGHTA, CDR2 FQGTGA. CDR3 residues: CASSLTTGYSPLHF. Written as DNA, the CDR3 is TGTGCCAGCAGCTTAACAACAGGATACTCACCCCTCCACTTT.

In regard to this clone: This sample includes further DNA sequences coding for the same CDR3. The chain is built from TRBV15 and TRBJ2-5; D unclear. Trimming removed 0 bases at V and 4 bases at J, with 3 bases between. Germline CDR1 LNHNV, CDR2 YYDKDF (reference sequence). The CDR3 has 12 residues. The CDR3 loop is CATSRDRETQYF. CDR3 coding DNA: TGTGCCACCAGCAGAGATCGAGAGACCCAGTACTTC.

J is TRBJ2-5 and V is TRBV7-9, with 9 bases aligning to TRBD1. The germline V gene has CDR1 SEHNR and CDR2 FQNEAQ (reference sequence). The J segment lost 3 bases and the V segment lost 7 bases, leaving 6 bases of the junction unmatched. The CDR3 contains 14 residues. The CDR3 DNA reads TGTGCCAGCACCCGGGACAGGGTGGAAGAGACCCAGTACTTC. It specifies CASTRDRVEETQYF.